This entry is about one T cell receptor (beta chain). Its target is not known. TCR cDNA, made by 5'RACE template switching, carried an added universal primer site and UMIs. TCRdb used MiXCR to reprocess the 5' RACE reads, holding one entry per CDR3 protein. There are around 610,000 distinct CDR3 sequences in the sample; approximately 15% occur only once, and more than 13% lies in the top ten. The germline V and J ends were trimmed by 0 bases and 2 bases, with 9 bases remaining between them. This CDR3 has 15 residues. Germline CDR1 MNHEY, CDR2 SVGEGT. The sample originates from a study of T cells after yellow fever vaccination. The study, taken as a whole, reports: Reappearance after the booster was seen for most primary-vaccination clones, at 95% to 97% CD4 and around 90% CD8.

V and J are TRBV6-2 or TRBV6-3 and TRBJ2-3, with D tentatively TRBD1 (5 bases). The TCR comes from a young man who received the YFV17D yellow fever vaccine. This specimen consisted of PBMCs, obtained on the day of the yellow fever booster vaccination. The CDR3, as DNA: TGTGCCAGCAGTTACTCCGACAGTTTCACAGATACGCAGTATTTT. It codes for CASSYSDSFTDTQYF.